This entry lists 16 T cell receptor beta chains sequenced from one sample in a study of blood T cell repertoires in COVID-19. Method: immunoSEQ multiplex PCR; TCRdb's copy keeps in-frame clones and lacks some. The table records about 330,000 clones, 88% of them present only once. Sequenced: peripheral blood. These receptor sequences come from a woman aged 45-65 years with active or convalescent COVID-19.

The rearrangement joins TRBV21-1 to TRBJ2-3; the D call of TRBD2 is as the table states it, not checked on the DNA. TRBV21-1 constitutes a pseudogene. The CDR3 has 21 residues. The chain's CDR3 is CASSNNLLAGGGVEDTDTQYF. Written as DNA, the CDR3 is TGTGCCAGCAGCAACAACTTACTAGCGGGAGGCGGGGTAGAGGACACAGATACGCAGTATTTT.

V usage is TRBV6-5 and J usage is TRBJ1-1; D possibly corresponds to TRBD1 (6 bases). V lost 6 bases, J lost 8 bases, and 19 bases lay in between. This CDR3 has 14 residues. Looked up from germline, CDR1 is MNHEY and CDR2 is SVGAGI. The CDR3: CASSDGTPRREAFF. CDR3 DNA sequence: TGTGCCAGCAGCGACGGGACACCCCGGCGAGAAGCTTTCTTT.

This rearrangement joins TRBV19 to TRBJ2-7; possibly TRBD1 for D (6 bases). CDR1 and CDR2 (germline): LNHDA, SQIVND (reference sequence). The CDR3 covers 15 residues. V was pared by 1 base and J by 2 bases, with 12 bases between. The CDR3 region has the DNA TGTGCCAGTAGTATAGCTTCAACAGGGACCTACGAGCAGTACTTC. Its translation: CASSIASTGTYEQYF.

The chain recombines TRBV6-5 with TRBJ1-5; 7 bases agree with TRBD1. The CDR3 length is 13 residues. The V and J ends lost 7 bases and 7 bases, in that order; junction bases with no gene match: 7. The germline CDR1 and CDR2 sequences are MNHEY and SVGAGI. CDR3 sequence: CASNAEQGQPQHF. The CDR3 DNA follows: TGTGCCAGCAACGCGGAACAGGGGCAGCCCCAGCATTTT.

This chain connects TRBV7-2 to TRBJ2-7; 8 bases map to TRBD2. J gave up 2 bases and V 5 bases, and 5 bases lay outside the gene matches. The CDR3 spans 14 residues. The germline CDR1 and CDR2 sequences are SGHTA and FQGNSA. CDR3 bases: TGTGCCAGCAGCAAACTAGCGGAGGCCTACGAGCAGTACTTC. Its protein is CASSKLAEAYEQYF.

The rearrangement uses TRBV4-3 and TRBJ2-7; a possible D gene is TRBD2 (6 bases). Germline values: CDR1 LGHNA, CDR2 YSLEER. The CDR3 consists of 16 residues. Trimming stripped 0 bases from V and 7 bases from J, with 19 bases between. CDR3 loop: CASSQDSLAPNPEQYF. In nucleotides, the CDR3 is TGCGCCAGCAGCCAAGATTCCCTAGCGCCAAATCCGGAGCAGTACTTC.

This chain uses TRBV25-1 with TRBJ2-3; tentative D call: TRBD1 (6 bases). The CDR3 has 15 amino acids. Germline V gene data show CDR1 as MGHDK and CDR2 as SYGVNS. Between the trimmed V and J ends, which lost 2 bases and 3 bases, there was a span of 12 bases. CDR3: CASSETWTVTDTQYF. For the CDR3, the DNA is TGTGCCAGCAGTGAAACCTGGACAGTTACAGATACGCAGTATTTT.

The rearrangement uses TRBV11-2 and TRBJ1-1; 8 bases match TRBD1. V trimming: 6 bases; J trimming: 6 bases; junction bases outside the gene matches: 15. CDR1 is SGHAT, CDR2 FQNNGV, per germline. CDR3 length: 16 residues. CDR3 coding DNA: TGTGCCAGCAGGCGAAACCAGGGGGCGGGTTGGGCTGAAGCTTTCTTT. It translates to CASRRNQGAGWAEAFF.

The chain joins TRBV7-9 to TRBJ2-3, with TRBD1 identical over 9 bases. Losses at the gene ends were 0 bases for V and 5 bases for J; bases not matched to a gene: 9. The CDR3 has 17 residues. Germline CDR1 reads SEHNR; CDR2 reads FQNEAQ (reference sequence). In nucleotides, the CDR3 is TGTGCCAGCAGCTTAGCAGGTTTGGGGACAGGGCAAGATACGCAGTATTTT. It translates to CASSLAGLGTGQDTQYF.

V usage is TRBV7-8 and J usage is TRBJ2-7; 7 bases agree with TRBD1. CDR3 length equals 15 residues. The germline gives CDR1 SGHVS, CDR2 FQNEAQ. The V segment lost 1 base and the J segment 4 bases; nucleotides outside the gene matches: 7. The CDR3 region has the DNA TGTGCCAGCAGCTTAGGGCAGGGGGTGAGGTACGAGCAGTACTTC. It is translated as CASSLGQGVRYEQYF.

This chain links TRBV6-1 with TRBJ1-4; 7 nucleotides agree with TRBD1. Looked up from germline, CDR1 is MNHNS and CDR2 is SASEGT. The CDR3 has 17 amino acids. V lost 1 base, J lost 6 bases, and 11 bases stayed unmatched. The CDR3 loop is CASSEGWDSSAYEKLFF. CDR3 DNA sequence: TGTGCCAGCAGTGAAGGATGGGACAGCTCGGCCTATGAAAAACTGTTTTTT.

In DNA form, the CDR3 reads TGTGCCAGCAGCCCCAGGGTAACCAACAATGAGCAGTTCTTC. Protein sequence: CASSPRVTNNEQFF. This chain joins TRBV7-9 and TRBJ2-1; possibly TRBD1 for D (5 bases). V was trimmed by 5 bases and J by 5 bases, leaving 13 bases between them. This CDR3 region has 14 residues. CDR1 is SEHNR and CDR2 is FQNEAQ in the germline V gene (reference sequence).

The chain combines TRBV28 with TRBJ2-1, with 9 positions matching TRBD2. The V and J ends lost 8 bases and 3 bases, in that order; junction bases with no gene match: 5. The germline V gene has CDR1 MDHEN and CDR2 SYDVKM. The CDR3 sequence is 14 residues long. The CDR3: CASYLAGDYNEQFF. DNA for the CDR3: TGTGCCAGCTATTTAGCGGGGGACTACAATGAGCAGTTCTTC.

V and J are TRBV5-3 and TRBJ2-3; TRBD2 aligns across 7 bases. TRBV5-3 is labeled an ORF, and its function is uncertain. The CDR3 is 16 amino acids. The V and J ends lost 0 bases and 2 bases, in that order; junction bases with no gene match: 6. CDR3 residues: CARSLDRLASTDTQYF. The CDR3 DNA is TGTGCCAGAAGCTTGGACCGACTAGCCTCCACAGATACGCAGTATTTT.

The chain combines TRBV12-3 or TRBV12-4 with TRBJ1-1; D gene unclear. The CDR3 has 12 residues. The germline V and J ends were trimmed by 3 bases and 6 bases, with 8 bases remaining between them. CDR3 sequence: CASSFSGSEAFF. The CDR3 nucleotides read TGTGCCAGCAGTTTTTCCGGGTCTGAAGCTTTCTTT.

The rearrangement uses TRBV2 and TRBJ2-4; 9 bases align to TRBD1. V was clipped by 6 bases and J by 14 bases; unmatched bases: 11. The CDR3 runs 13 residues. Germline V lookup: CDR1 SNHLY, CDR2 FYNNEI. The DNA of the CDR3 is TGTGCCAGCAGGGGACAGGGAAAAGATCGGGAGTACTTC. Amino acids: CASRGQGKDREYF. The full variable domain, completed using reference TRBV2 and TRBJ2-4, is EPEVTQTPSHQVTQMGQEVILRCVPISNHLYFYWYRQILGQKVEFLVSFYNNEISEKSEIFDDQFSVERPDGSNFTLKIRSTKLEDSAMYFCASRGQGKDREYFGAGTRLSVL.